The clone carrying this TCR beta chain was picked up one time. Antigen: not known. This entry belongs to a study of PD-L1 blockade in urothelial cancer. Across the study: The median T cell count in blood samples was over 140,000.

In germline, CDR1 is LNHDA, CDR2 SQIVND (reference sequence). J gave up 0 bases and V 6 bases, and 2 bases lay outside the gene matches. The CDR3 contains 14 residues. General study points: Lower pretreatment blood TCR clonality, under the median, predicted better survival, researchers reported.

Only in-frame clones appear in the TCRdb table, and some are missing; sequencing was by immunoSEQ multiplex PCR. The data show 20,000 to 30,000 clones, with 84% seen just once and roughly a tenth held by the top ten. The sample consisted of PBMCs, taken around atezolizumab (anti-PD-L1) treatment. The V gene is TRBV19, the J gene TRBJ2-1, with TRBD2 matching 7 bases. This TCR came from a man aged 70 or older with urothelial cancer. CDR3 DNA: TGTGCCAGTAGGGGCGGGAGCTCCTACAATGAGCAGTTCTTC. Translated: CASRGGSSYNEQFF.